The 27 T cell receptor beta chains reported below all come from one sample, sequenced in a study of shared clonotypes between healthy human individuals. TCRdb keeps only in-frame clones here, not all; method: immunoSEQ multiplex PCR. In the table there are 950,000 to 1,200,000 clones, 70% to 85% of which are singletons. Sequencing input: memory CD4+ T cells from PBMCs. Documented subset: CD45RA-negative fraction. Receptors originate from a man between 18 and 29 years old in good health. Some clones in this sample may be carry-over from other donors' samples.

The table lists this clone with a count of one. The gene calls are TRBV5-1 and TRBJ1-1; tentatively, D is TRBD1 (6 bases). V lost 6 bases to trimming and J lost 1 base, with 22 bases between them. CDR1 and CDR2 from the germline V gene are SGHRS and YFSETQ. The CDR3 covers 17 residues. CDR3 amino acids: CASTPRGGGSSNTEAFF. DNA of the CDR3: TGCGCCAGCACCCCACGAGGGGGGGGGAGTTCGAACACTGAAGCTTTCTTT.

The chain joins TRBV2 to TRBJ2-7, with D unclear. Trimming stripped 7 bases from V and 0 bases from J, with 10 bases between. CDR1 and CDR2 from the germline V gene are SNHLY and FYNNEI. CDR3 length: 13 amino acids. The CDR3 DNA reads TGTGCCAGCATAACGGGCTTCTCCTACGAGCAGTACTTC. Its protein is CASITGFSYEQYF.

The chain combines TRBV2 with TRBJ1-1; no definite D call. With 1 base removed from V and 3 bases from J, the gap between germline ends came to 15 bases. The germline gives CDR1 SNHLY, CDR2 FYNNEI. CDR3 length equals 16 residues. CDR3 amino acids: CASSEGYSRRDTEAFF. The CDR3 coding sequence is TGTGCCAGCAGTGAAGGGTACTCCCGAAGGGACACTGAAGCTTTCTTT.

V usage is TRBV10-3 and J usage is TRBJ1-1, with 7 nucleotides matching TRBD1. The V gene's germline CDR1 is ENHRY and CDR2 SYGVKD. Germline trimming cut 0 bases from V and 8 bases from J; bases unmatched to any gene: 6. The CDR3 totals 14 residues. Here the CDR3 DNA reads TGTGCCATCAGTGAGTCGACAGGGCTCTCGGAAGCTTTCTTT. Translation gives CAISESTGLSEAFF.

This chain uses TRBV28 with TRBJ2-5; 10 bases match TRBD1. The CDR3 covers 16 residues. Germline values: CDR1 MDHEN, CDR2 SYDVKM. Trimming took 2 bases from V and 5 from J; bases not matched to a gene: 8. The CDR3 sequence: CASSLTGTGVVETQYF. DNA of the CDR3: TGTGCCAGCAGTTTAACTGGGACAGGGGTCGTTGAGACCCAGTACTTC. The whole variable domain, remainder taken from reference TRBV28 and TRBJ2-5, is DVKVTQSSRYLVKRTGEKVFLECVQDMDHENMFWYRQDPGLGLRLIYFSYDVKMKEKGDIPEGYSVSREKKERFSLILESASTNQTSMYLCASSLTGTGVVETQYFGPGTRLLVL.

The chain uses TRBV7-2 and TRBJ1-1; D remains ambiguous. CDR1 is SGHTA and CDR2 is FQGNSA in the germline V gene. Trimming left V 2 bases short and J 11 bases short, with 9 bases between. The CDR3 loop spans 11 amino acids. This CDR3 is CASSLFSGAFF. The CDR3, as DNA: TGTGCCAGCAGCTTATTCTCTGGGGCTTTCTTT.

The V and J genes are TRBV28 and TRBJ2-7; 7 bases are shared with TRBD1. The CDR3 has 14 amino acids. CDR1 and CDR2 from the germline V gene are MDHEN and SYDVKM. With V trimmed by 3 bases and J by 3 bases, 5 bases remained unmatched. The CDR3 nucleotides read TGTGCCAGCAGTTTTAGGGACAGATTCTACGAGCAGTACTTC. Protein sequence: CASSFRDRFYEQYF.

The rearrangement joins TRBV14 to TRBJ1-5; D call uncertain. This CDR3 has 11 residues. The germline CDR1 and CDR2 sequences are SGHDN and FVKESK. V lost 3 bases and J 9 bases, leaving 6 bases between the germline ends. CDR3 region: CASSQGGPQHF. The CDR3 DNA reads as TGTGCCAGCAGCCAGGGTGGGCCCCAGCATTTT. Full variable domain (missing parts from reference TRBV14 and TRBJ1-5): EAGVTQFPSHSVIEKGQTVTLRCDPISGHDNLYWYRRVMGKEIKFLLHFVKESKQDESGMPNNRFLAERTGGTYSTLKVQPAELEDSGVYFCASSQGGPQHFGDGTRLSIL.

This clone was detected a few times. A clone one base away is much larger, so this may be a read error. Other DNA variants within this sample encode the same CDR3. V and J are TRBV7-2 and TRBJ2-3; D ambiguous. CDR1 SGHTA and CDR2 FQGNSA come from the germline V gene. The V end lost 1 base, the J end lost 2 bases, and 1 base lay between the germline ends. This CDR3 is built from 12 residues. This chain's CDR3 is CASSLDTDTQYF. CDR3 coding DNA: TGTGCCAGCAGCTTAGACACAGATACGCAGTATTTT.

J is TRBJ2-5 and V is TRBV7-2; D gene unclear. Germline V CDR1 and CDR2: SGHTA, FQGNSA. The CDR3 consists of 16 residues. V was pared by 4 bases and J by 1 base, with 16 bases between. CDR3 DNA: TGTGCCAGCAGCTCGCCATATAAGTTAACCCAAGAGACCCAGTACTTC. It specifies CASSSPYKLTQETQYF.

The chain has TRBV5-1 and TRBJ2-1; no clear D. Trimming cost V 7 bases and J 3 bases, with 14 bases left between them. Germline CDR1 SGHRS, CDR2 YFSETQ. This CDR3 is 14 amino acids long. The DNA for the CDR3 is TGCGCCAGCGGGCAAGGATCTTACTACAATGAGCAGTTCTTC. It yields the protein CASGQGSYYNEQFF. Variable domain in full (rest from reference TRBV5-1 and TRBJ2-1): KAGVTQTPRYLIKTRGQQVTLSCSPISGHRSVSWYQQTPGQGLQFLFEYFSETQRNKGNFPGRFSGRQFSNSRSEMNVSTLELGDSALYLCASGQGSYYNEQFFGPGTRLTVL.

The chain uses TRBV7-3 and TRBJ2-5; D is perhaps TRBD2 (5 bases). The length of the CDR3 is 13 residues. V lost 3 bases, J lost 2 bases, and 7 bases lay in between. Germline V lookup: CDR1 SGHTA, CDR2 FQGTGA. The CDR3 loop reads CASSFIAQETQYF. CDR3 in DNA: TGTGCCAGCAGCTTTATAGCGCAAGAGACCCAGTACTTC.

This chain uses TRBV29-1 with TRBJ1-4; TRBD1 might be the D (5 bases). CDR1 is SQVTM, CDR2 ANQGSEA, per germline. The V gene lost 3 bases and the J gene lost 3 bases, with 11 bases spanning the gap. This CDR3 contains 14 residues. The DNA of the CDR3 is TGCAGCGTTGATGGCGGGGCGTCTAATGAAAAACTGTTTTTT. It yields the protein CSVDGGASNEKLFF.

V and J are TRBV7-7 and TRBJ1-1; the D is unclear. Germline V lookup: CDR1 SSHAT, CDR2 FNYEAQ (reference sequence). Between the trimmed V and J ends, which lost 5 bases and 5 bases, there was a span of 18 bases. This CDR3 region has 15 residues. The CDR3 nucleotides read TGTGCCAGCAGCCCCCTGTCCGGGCCGTTGACTGAAGCTTTCTTT. This translates into CASSPLSGPLTEAFF.

This chain connects TRBV5-1 to TRBJ2-1; TRBD2 matches 8 bases. There are 14 residues in the CDR3. V lost 4 bases to trimming and J lost 8 bases; unmatched junction nucleotides: 8. Per germline, CDR1 SGHRS and CDR2 YFSETQ. The DNA for the CDR3 is TGCGCCAGCAGCAGCCAGCGGGAGTCGGATGAGCAGTTCTTC. Its translation: CASSSQRESDEQFF.

This sequence joins TRBV2 and TRBJ2-7; tentatively, D is TRBD1 (7 bases). Trimming took off 7 bases at V and 3 bases at J, with 16 bases between the two ends. CDR3 length: 14 amino acids. CDR1 and CDR2 from the germline V gene are SNHLY and FYNNEI. The CDR3 DNA reads TGTGCCAGCACCCAGGGGGGATCTCGCTACGAGCAGTACTTC. Its protein product is CASTQGGSRYEQYF.

The gene calls are TRBV27 and TRBJ1-1; 9 nucleotides align to TRBD1. This CDR3 is 17 amino acids long. The ends lost 3 bases at V and 5 bases at J; junction bases unmatched: 13. CDR1 is MNHEY, CDR2 SMNVEV, per germline (reference sequence). The CDR3 sequence: CASSLLTPGTGKTEAFF. The CDR3 DNA follows: TGTGCCAGCAGTTTGCTGACCCCCGGGACAGGGAAGACTGAAGCTTTCTTT.

The chain has TRBV18 and TRBJ2-1; 9 bases agree with TRBD2. Trimming took 6 bases from V and 8 from J; bases not matched to a gene: 14. The CDR3 spans 16 residues. Germline values: CDR1 KGHSH, CDR2 LQKENI. The CDR3 sequence: CASSELSGRNRYEQFF. CDR3 coding DNA: TGTGCCAGCTCGGAGCTTAGCGGGAGAAATAGGTATGAGCAGTTCTTC.

V is TRBV7-3 and J is TRBJ2-1, with 10 bases that match TRBD2. Germline V gene data show CDR1 as SGHTA and CDR2 as FQGTGA. The CDR3 spans 15 residues. The V segment lost 3 bases and the J segment 6 bases; nucleotides outside the gene matches: 5. In nucleotides, the CDR3 is TGTGCCAGCAGCTTGAGACTAGCGGGTTCCAATGAGCAGTTCTTC. It is translated as CASSLRLAGSNEQFF.

Points on this clone: This may be a read error: a much more frequent sequence differs by one nucleotide. DNA of the CDR3: TGCAGCGTTTCAGGGCCCACTGAAGCTTTCTTT. Translated: CSVSGPTEAFF. The chain recombines TRBV29-1 with TRBJ1-1; a weak D match, TRBD1 (5 bases). Germline lookup yields CDR1 SQVTM and CDR2 ANQGSEA. Between the trimmed V and J ends, which lost 5 bases and 4 bases, there was a span of 8 bases. The CDR3 loop spans 11 amino acids.

The J gene is TRBJ1-4, the V gene TRBV10-3; TRBD1 might be the D (6 bases). Trimming removed 3 bases at V and 0 bases at J, with 8 bases between. This CDR3 comprises 15 residues. CDR1 ENHRY and CDR2 SYGVKD come from the germline V gene. The CDR3 reads CAISDEGATNEKLFF. The CDR3 DNA is TGTGCCATCAGTGATGAGGGGGCAACTAATGAAAAACTGTTTTTT.

The chain couples TRBV15 to TRBJ2-3; the D gene could be TRBD1 or TRBD2 (5 bases each). This CDR3 is built from 13 residues. Germline V gives CDR1 LNHNV, CDR2 YYDKDF (reference sequence). The germline V and J ends were trimmed by 7 bases and 0 bases, with 8 bases remaining between them. The CDR3 DNA reads as TGTGCCACCAAATGGGGGAGCACAGATACGCAGTATTTT. Its protein product is CATKWGSTDTQYF.

As for this clone: This could be a read error, since a much larger clone is one nucleotide away. Other DNA variants within this sample encode the same CDR3. The chain is built from TRBV7-9 and TRBJ1-5; no reliable D call. The CDR3 extends over 12 amino acids. Germline V gene data show CDR1 as SEHNR and CDR2 as FQNEAQ (reference sequence). V gave up 3 bases and J gave up 6 bases, with 6 bases separating them. This CDR3 reads CASSLDGQPQHF. In DNA, the CDR3 is TGTGCCAGCAGCTTGGATGGTCAGCCCCAGCATTTT.

The J gene is TRBJ2-5, the V gene TRBV7-2; TRBD1 or TRBD2 may be the D gene (5 bases each). The CDR3 loop spans 15 amino acids. Germline V gene sequence: CDR1 SGHTA, CDR2 FQGNSA. The V end was cut by 1 base, the J end by 5 bases, with 14 bases between. The CDR3 nucleotides are TGTGCCAGCAGCTTAGTCCGGGGCCGCCGCGAGACCCAGTACTTC. Protein sequence: CASSLVRGRRETQYF.

The V and J genes are TRBV11-3 and TRBJ2-5; 9 bases line up with TRBD2. The length of the CDR3 is 17 residues. Germline V lookup: CDR1 SGHNT, CDR2 YENEEA. The junction had 10 bases not matched to a gene; V was cut back by 4 bases and J by 1 base. The CDR3 sequence: CASSSRRTSVGQETQYF. As DNA, the CDR3 is TGTGCCAGCAGCTCAAGACGGACTAGCGTGGGCCAAGAGACCCAGTACTTC.

The chain recombines TRBV4-1 with TRBJ2-1; 9 bases line up with TRBD1. Unmatched junction bases numbered 7, after V lost 2 bases and J lost 8 bases. The CDR3 is made up of 15 amino acids. Germline CDR1 reads MGHRA; CDR2 reads YSYEKL. For the CDR3, the DNA is TGCGCCAGCAGCCAACGACCCGGGACAGGGCATGAGCAGTTCTTC. Protein product: CASSQRPGTGHEQFF.

The rearrangement joins TRBV5-6 to TRBJ2-1; D perhaps matches TRBD2 (6 bases). This CDR3 contains 15 residues. V lost 2 bases and J 1 base, leaving 10 bases between the germline ends. CDR1 and CDR2 (germline): SGHDT, YYEEEE. CDR3 bases: TGTGCCAGCAGCTTTGAGGGAGGATCCTACAATGAGCAGTTCTTC. Amino acids: CASSFEGGSYNEQFF. Complete variable domain (other parts from reference TRBV5-6 and TRBJ2-1): DAGVTQSPTHLIKTRGQQVTLRCSPKSGHDTVSWYQQALGQGPQFIFQYYEEEERQRGNFPDRFSGHQFPNYSSELNVNALLLGDSALYLCASSFEGGSYNEQFFGPGTRLTVL.